This TCR beta chain was sequenced during a study of cytomegalovirus exposure and HLA in healthy donors. Notes on the study in general: Productive status was seen about 87% or about 30% of the time for most TCR beta V segments in an earlier analysis.

Regarding this clone: Its antigen remains unidentified.

Researchers ran the PCR with 60 Vbeta and 13 Jbeta primers. Sequencing used immunoSEQ multiplex PCR; TCRdb keeps in-frame clones, though not all of them. The sample includes some 170,000 clones, just under 80% of them seen just once. The junction had 7 bases not matched to a gene; V was cut back by 6 bases and J by 4 bases. Germline CDR1 SGHTA, CDR2 FQGNSA. The CDR3 length is 17 residues. J is TRBJ2-1 and V is TRBV7-2; TRBD2 matches at 15 bases. The source material was PBMCs. This sequence was found in a woman between 50 and 59 years old in good health and CMV-seronegative. CDR3: CASSSTGTSGGYNEQFF. CDR3 DNA: TGTGCCAGCAGTTCCACCGGGACTAGCGGGGGGTACAATGAGCAGTTCTTC.